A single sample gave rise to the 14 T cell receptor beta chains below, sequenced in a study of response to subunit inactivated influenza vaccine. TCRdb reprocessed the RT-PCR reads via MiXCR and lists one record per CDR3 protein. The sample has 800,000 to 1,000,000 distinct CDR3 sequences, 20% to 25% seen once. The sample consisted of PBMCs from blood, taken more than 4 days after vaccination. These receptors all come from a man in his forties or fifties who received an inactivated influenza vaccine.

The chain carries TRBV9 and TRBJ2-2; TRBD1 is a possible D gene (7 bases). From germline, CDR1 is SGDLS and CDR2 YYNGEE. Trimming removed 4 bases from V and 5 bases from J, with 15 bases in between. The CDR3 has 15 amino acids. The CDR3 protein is CASSQGVAATGELFF. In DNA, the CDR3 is TGTGCCAGCAGCCAGGGGGTAGCGGCAACCGGGGAGCTGTTTTTT.

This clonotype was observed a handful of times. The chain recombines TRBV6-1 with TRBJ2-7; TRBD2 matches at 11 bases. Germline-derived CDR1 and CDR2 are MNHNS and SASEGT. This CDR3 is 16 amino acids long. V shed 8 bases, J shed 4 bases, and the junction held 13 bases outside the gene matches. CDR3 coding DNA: TGTGCCAGCCGGGACGTCGGGACTAGCGGAGAATACGAGCAGTACTTC. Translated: CASRDVGTSGEYEQYF.

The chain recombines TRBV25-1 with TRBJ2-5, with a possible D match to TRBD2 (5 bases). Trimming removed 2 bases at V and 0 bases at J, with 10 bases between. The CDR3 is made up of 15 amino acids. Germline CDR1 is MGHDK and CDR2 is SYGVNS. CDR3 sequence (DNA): TGTGCCAGCAGTGAAAATCGGGGATACCAAGAGACCCAGTACTTC. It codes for CASSENRGYQETQYF. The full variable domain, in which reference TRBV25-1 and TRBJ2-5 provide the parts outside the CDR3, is EADIYQTPRYLVIGTGKKITLECSQTMGHDKMYWYQQDPGMELHLIHYSYGVNSTEKGDLSSESTVSRIRTEHFPLTLESARPSHTSQYLCASSENRGYQETQYFGPGTRLLVL.

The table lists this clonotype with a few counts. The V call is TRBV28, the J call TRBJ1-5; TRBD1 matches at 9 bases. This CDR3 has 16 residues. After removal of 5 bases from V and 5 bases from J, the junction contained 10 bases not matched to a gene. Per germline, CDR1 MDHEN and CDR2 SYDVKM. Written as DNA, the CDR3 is TGTGCCAGCAGTCCCCGTGGGACAGGGTACCATCAGCCCCAGCATTTT. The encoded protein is CASSPRGTGYHQPQHF.

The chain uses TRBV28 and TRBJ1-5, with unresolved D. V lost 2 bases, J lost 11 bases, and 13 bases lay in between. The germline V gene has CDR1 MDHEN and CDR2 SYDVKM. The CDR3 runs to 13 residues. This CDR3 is CASSLGELTTQHF. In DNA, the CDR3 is TGTGCCAGCAGTTTAGGGGAGTTGACGACCCAGCATTTT.

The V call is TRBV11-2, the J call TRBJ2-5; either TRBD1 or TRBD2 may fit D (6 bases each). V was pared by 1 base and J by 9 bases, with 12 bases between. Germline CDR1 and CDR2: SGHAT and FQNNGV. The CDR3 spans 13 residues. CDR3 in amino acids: CASSLGGAEAQYF. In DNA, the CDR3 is TGTGCCAGCAGCTTAGGGGGGGCGGAGGCCCAGTACTTC.

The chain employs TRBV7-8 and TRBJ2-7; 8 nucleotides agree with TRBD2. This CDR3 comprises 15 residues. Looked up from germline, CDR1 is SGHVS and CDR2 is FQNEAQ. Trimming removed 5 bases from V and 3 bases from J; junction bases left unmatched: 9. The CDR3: CASSLGLAVGYEQYF. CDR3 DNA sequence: TGTGCCAGCAGCCTCGGACTAGCTGTTGGCTACGAGCAGTACTTC.

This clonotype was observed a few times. The CDR3 region has the DNA TGCAGTGCTAGGGCCTCCGGGACAGGGGGAAATACGCAGTATTTT. It encodes CSARASGTGGNTQYF. The rearrangement uses TRBV20-1 and TRBJ2-3; 11 bases match TRBD1. The V segment lost 3 bases and the J segment 7 bases; nucleotides outside the gene matches: 9. Germline CDR1 reads DFQATT; CDR2 reads SNEGSKA (reference sequence). This CDR3 comprises 15 residues.

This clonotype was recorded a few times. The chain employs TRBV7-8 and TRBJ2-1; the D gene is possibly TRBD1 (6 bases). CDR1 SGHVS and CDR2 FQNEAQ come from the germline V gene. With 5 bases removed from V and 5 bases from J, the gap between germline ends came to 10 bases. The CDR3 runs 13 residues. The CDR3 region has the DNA TGTGCCAGCAGCCAACAGGGTCACAATGAGCAGTTCTTC. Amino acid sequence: CASSQQGHNEQFF.

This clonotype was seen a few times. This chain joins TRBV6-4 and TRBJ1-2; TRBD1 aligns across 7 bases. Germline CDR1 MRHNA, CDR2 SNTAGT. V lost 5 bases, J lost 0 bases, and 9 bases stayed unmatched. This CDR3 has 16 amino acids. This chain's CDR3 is CASSHGSGTANYGYTF. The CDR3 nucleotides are TGTGCCAGCAGTCACGGCAGCGGGACAGCTAACTATGGCTACACCTTC.

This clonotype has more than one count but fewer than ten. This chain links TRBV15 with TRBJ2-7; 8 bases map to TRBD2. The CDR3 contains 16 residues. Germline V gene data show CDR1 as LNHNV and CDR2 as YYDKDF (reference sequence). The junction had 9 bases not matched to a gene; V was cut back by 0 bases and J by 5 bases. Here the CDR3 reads CATSRESTSGPHEQYF. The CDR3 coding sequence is TGTGCCACCAGCAGAGAAAGCACTAGCGGTCCCCACGAGCAGTACTTC. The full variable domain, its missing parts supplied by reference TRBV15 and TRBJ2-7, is DAMVIQNPRYQVTQFGKPVTLSCSQTLNHNVMYWYQQKSSQAPKLLFHYYDKDFNNEADTPDNFQSRRPNTSFCFLDIRSPGLGDTAMYLCATSRESTSGPHEQYFGPGTRLTVT.

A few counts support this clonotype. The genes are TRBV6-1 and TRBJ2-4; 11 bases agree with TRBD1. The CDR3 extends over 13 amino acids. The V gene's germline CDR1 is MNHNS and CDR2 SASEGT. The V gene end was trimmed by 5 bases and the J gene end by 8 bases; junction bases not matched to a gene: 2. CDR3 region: CASSRTGGHIQYF. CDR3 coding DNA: TGTGCCAGCAGTAGGACAGGGGGCCACATTCAGTACTTC.

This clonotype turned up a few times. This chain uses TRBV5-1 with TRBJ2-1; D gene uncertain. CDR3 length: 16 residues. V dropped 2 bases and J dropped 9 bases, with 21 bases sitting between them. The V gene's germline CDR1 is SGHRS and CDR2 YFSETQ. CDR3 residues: CASSLARLGPSTEQFF. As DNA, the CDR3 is TGCGCCAGCAGCTTAGCCCGGCTAGGACCGTCGACTGAGCAGTTCTTC.

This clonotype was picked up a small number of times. The chain's CDR3 is CASSSPRPLPQHF. Written as DNA, the CDR3 is TGTGCCAGCAGTTCTCCACGTCCGCTTCCCCAGCATTTT. The chain recombines TRBV6-2 or TRBV6-3 with TRBJ1-5; D gene uncertain. This CDR3 is 13 amino acids long. V gave up 4 bases and J gave up 10 bases, with 14 bases separating them. Germline V gene lookup returns CDR1 MNHEY and CDR2 SVGEGT.